Sequencing of this T cell receptor (beta chain) was carried out in a study of T cells in Graves' hyperthyroidism and ophthalmopathy. The germline V gene has CDR1 SQVTM and CDR2 ANQGSEA. The CDR3 has 14 residues. RNA transcripts provided the source from which TCR beta CDR3 regions were amplified. An initial round of RT-PCR targeting the TCR CDR3 relied on the HTBI primer set. MiXCR was run by TCRdb on the multiplex PCR reads, yielding one entry per CDR3 protein. The profile shows a few hundred thousand distinct CDR3 sequences, roughly 46% of them singletons. Details on this clonotype: One end of the junction is discordant with germline, which a read error may explain.

The hyperthyroidism was newly diagnosed and had lasted under 2 months; the patients were aged 18 to 65. V usage is TRBV29-1 and J usage is TRBJ1-2, with TRBD1 as a possible D gene (5 bases). This clonotype originated in a woman aged 18 to 35 with Graves' hyperthyroidism. Sequenced sample: peripheral blood or thyroid tissue (not recorded which). The CDR3 region is CNVEDPWGGDGYTF. The CDR3 DNA sequence: TGCAACGTTGAAGATCCTTGGGGAGGGGATGGCTACACCTTC.